The 26 T cell receptor beta chains presented below share a single source sample, sequenced in a study of blood T cell repertoires in COVID-19. TCRdb keeps only in-frame clones here, not all; method: immunoSEQ multiplex PCR. The sample yields about 350,000 clones, about 92% seen once. Sample: peripheral blood. The receptors stem from a woman aged 60-75 years with COVID-19, enrolled during active disease.

The rearrangement joins TRBV2 to TRBJ1-2, with D perhaps TRBD1 (5 bases). CDR3 size: 13 residues. Germline V gives CDR1 SNHLY, CDR2 FYNNEI. The V gene lost 3 bases and the J gene lost 8 bases, with 13 bases spanning the gap. The CDR3 is CASSEGRARGYTF. The CDR3 DNA sequence: TGTGCCAGCAGTGAGGGCAGGGCGAGAGGCTACACCTTC.

The rearrangement joins TRBV28 to TRBJ2-1; D is perhaps TRBD2 (5 bases). Germline V lookup: CDR1 MDHEN, CDR2 SYDVKM. This CDR3 has 10 residues. With 8 bases removed from V and 9 bases from J, the gap between germline ends came to 8 bases. Written as DNA, the CDR3 is TGTGCCAGCGGCCGGGGTGAGCAGTTCTTC. Amino acid sequence: CASGRGEQFF.

The chain employs TRBV18 and TRBJ1-2, with a weak D call TRBD1 (6 bases). V was cut by 1 base and J by 8 bases, with 11 bases left in between. The CDR3 spans 13 residues. The germline gives CDR1 KGHSH, CDR2 LQKENI. In DNA, the CDR3 is TGTGCCAGCTCACCACAGACGGACAGAGGCTACACCTTC. Residues: CASSPQTDRGYTF.

The chain employs TRBV5-4 and TRBJ2-2, with TRBD1 identical over 8 bases. V lost 4 bases to trimming and J lost 2 bases; unmatched junction nucleotides: 7. This CDR3 region has 16 residues. Germline V CDR1 and CDR2: SGHNT, YYREEE (reference sequence). This CDR3 is CASSLIGTGNTGELFF. The DNA for the CDR3 is TGTGCCAGCAGCCTAATTGGGACAGGAAACACCGGGGAGCTGTTTTTT.

The chain links TRBV27 to TRBJ1-1, with 9 nucleotides matching TRBD1. The CDR3 extends over 13 amino acids. The germline gives CDR1 MNHEY, CDR2 SMNVEV (reference sequence). J was trimmed by 4 bases and V by 5 bases; bases with no gene match: 2. CDR3 amino acids: CASSRTGATEAFF. The CDR3 DNA is TGTGCCAGCAGTCGGACAGGGGCCACTGAAGCTTTCTTT.

This chain joins TRBV24-1 and TRBJ2-3; 9 nucleotides align to TRBD1. CDR1 and CDR2 from the germline V gene are KGHDR and SFDVKD. This CDR3 is 16 amino acids long. With V trimmed by 3 bases and J by 5 bases, 8 bases remained unmatched. CDR3 sequence (DNA): TGTGCCACCAGTGATCTACAGGGGGCCGGGGGAGATACGCAGTATTTT. Protein product: CATSDLQGAGGDTQYF.

V is TRBV11-2 and J is TRBJ2-3, with 9 positions matching TRBD2. The germline gives CDR1 SGHAT, CDR2 FQNNGV. This CDR3 spans 17 amino acids. V gave up 1 base and J gave up 4 bases; unmatched junction bases: 9. Here the CDR3 reads CASSLARGGATSDTQYF. The CDR3 DNA sequence: TGTGCCAGCAGCTTAGCGCGCGGGGGGGCCACTTCAGATACGCAGTATTTT.

V usage is TRBV27 and J usage is TRBJ2-7, with D uncertain. This CDR3 region has 14 residues. Germline-derived CDR1 and CDR2 are MNHEY and SMNVEV (reference sequence). Trimming shortened V by 4 bases and J by 0 bases, and 10 bases separated the two germline ends. The CDR3 bases are TGTGCCAGCAGTTCTCTCTTAGACTCCTACGAGCAGTACTTC. Translated, it gives CASSSLLDSYEQYF.

The genes are TRBV24-1 and TRBJ1-2; weak D call: TRBD1 (5 bases). Germline CDR1 is KGHDR and CDR2 is SFDVKD. V was pared by 3 bases and J by 5 bases, with 15 bases between. This CDR3 region has 15 residues. In DNA form, the CDR3 reads TGTGCCACCAGTGATCAGAGTGCAGGGAAATATGGCTACACCTTC. This codes for CATSDQSAGKYGYTF.

This clone was found once. In DNA, the CDR3 is TGTGCCAGTAGTCATCGCGGGGGGGGCAGGGAAGAGACCCAGTACTTC. It specifies CASSHRGGGREETQYF. The chain carries TRBV19 and TRBJ2-5; 9 bases match TRBD2. The V gene's germline CDR1 is LNHDA and CDR2 SQIVND (reference sequence). With 5 bases clipped from V and 3 bases from J, the junction kept 10 bases outside the gene matches. CDR3 size: 16 residues.

This clone was found once. The chain joins TRBV7-8 to TRBJ2-7; 7 nucleotides agree with TRBD1. CDR1 is SGHVS and CDR2 is FQNEAQ in the germline V gene. With V trimmed by 1 base and J by 5 bases, 14 bases remained unmatched. The CDR3 sequence is 17 residues long. CDR3 protein: CASSLVTKGQVVDEQYF. The CDR3 DNA sequence: TGTGCCAGCAGCTTAGTCACAAAAGGACAGGTAGTGGACGAGCAGTACTTC.

V is TRBV15 and J is TRBJ1-3, with D possibly being TRBD1 (6 bases). With 5 bases removed from V and 0 bases from J, the gap between germline ends came to 8 bases. Looked up from germline, CDR1 is LNHNV and CDR2 is YYDKDF (reference sequence). The CDR3 runs 14 residues. For the CDR3, the DNA is TGTGCCACCAGCCCCAGGGGCTCTGGAAACACCATATATTTT. It is translated as CATSPRGSGNTIYF.

The gene calls are TRBV9 and TRBJ1-2; TRBD1 is a possible D gene (5 bases). V was clipped by 3 bases and J by 0 bases, with 12 bases between them. Germline CDR1 SGDLS, CDR2 YYNGEE. The length of the CDR3 is 15 residues. CDR3: CASSGDSGPNYGYTF. In DNA form, the CDR3 reads TGTGCCAGCAGCGGCGACAGTGGTCCTAACTATGGCTACACCTTC.

The rearrangement links TRBV5-6 to TRBJ2-7, with TRBD2 identical over 7 bases. Germline values: CDR1 SGHDT, CDR2 YYEEEE. Germline trimming cut 4 bases from V and 6 bases from J; bases unmatched to any gene: 10. The length of the CDR3 is 14 residues. As DNA, the CDR3 is TGTGCCAGCAGCCAACTTATGGAGCGGGGCGAGCAGTACTTC. Residues: CASSQLMERGEQYF.

This chain joins TRBV11-2 and TRBJ2-3; 15 positions match TRBD2. V was pared by 5 bases and J by 6 bases, with 9 bases of the junction left unmatched. The CDR3 sequence is 17 residues long. Germline lookup yields CDR1 SGHAT and CDR2 FQNNGV. The CDR3 sequence: CASSAGTSGGFLDTQYF. In DNA form, the CDR3 reads TGTGCCAGCAGCGCCGGGACTAGCGGGGGGTTTTTGGATACGCAGTATTTT.

The CDR3 DNA reads as TGTGCCATCAGTGAGTTTTCTGGCTCAGGCTACACCTTC. This encodes CAISEFSGSGYTF. The chain recombines TRBV10-3 with TRBJ1-2; D is ambiguous. CDR3 length: 13 residues. The V gene's germline CDR1 is ENHRY and CDR2 SYGVKD. V was cut by 1 base and J by 8 bases, with 11 bases left in between.

DNA of the CDR3: TGCGCCAGCAGCTACAGGGGGACGGTCACAGATACGCAGTATTTT. Its protein is CASSYRGTVTDTQYF. The chain joins TRBV5-1 to TRBJ2-3; TRBD1 agrees at 8 bases. There are 15 residues in the CDR3. J gave up 2 bases and V 3 bases, and 5 bases lay outside the gene matches. Germline lookup yields CDR1 SGHRS and CDR2 YFSETQ.

This chain links TRBV27 with TRBJ1-2; TRBD1 matches 7 bases. The CDR3 runs 12 residues. V shed 5 bases, J shed 6 bases, and the junction held 3 bases outside the gene matches. The germline gives CDR1 MNHEY, CDR2 SMNVEV (reference sequence). The CDR3 coding sequence is TGTGCCAGCAGTGCCAGGGGGAATGGCTACACCTTC. It encodes CASSARGNGYTF.

V gene TRBV11-1 combines with J gene TRBJ1-4, with 7 bases lining up with TRBD1. The germline V gene encodes CDR1 SGHAT and CDR2 FQDESV (reference sequence). CDR3 length equals 15 residues. V trimming: 5 bases; J trimming: 8 bases; junction bases outside the gene matches: 11. CDR3 residues: CASSKMTGFGEKLFF. CDR3 in DNA: TGTGCCAGCAGCAAAATGACAGGGTTCGGGGAAAAACTGTTTTTT.

This clone appeared a few times. At one boundary the junction diverges from the germline segment, which might be a read error. The V and J genes are TRBV18 and TRBJ1-1; the match to TRBD1 covers 7 bases. The CDR3 extends over 16 amino acids. Germline values: CDR1 KGHSH, CDR2 LQKENI. In nucleotides, the CDR3 is TGTGCCAGCTCGCCACGGTGGGACAGCGCGAACACTGAAGCTTTCTTT. This gives the protein CASSPRWDSANTEAFF.

This clone was seen a handful of times. V is TRBV5-1 and J is TRBJ1-6; D remains unclear. V shed 3 bases and J shed 9 bases, with 10 bases lying between them. The CDR3 runs 13 residues. CDR1 is SGHRS and CDR2 is YFSETQ in the germline V gene. For the CDR3, the DNA is TGCGCCAGCAGCTCCCGAGGCGGTTCACCCCTCCACTTT. Residues: CASSSRGGSPLHF. The complete variable domain, with remaining parts taken from reference TRBV5-1 and TRBJ1-6, reads KAGVTQTPRYLIKTRGQQVTLSCSPISGHRSVSWYQQTPGQGLQFLFEYFSETQRNKGNFPGRFSGRQFSNSRSEMNVSTLELGDSALYLCASSSRGGSPLHFGNGTRLTVT.

The chain combines TRBV28 with TRBJ1-6, with a possible D match to TRBD1 (5 bases). V lost 7 bases and J lost 5, with 15 bases in between. Germline V gives CDR1 MDHEN, CDR2 SYDVKM. The CDR3 is 15 amino acids. The CDR3 DNA follows: TGTGCCAGCACCAGCGACGGCAGGGATAATTCACCCCTCCACTTT. Its translation is CASTSDGRDNSPLHF.

The gene calls are TRBV5-1 and TRBJ1-4; tentative D call: TRBD1 (6 bases). V was shortened by 4 bases and J by 5 bases, with 12 bases between the two germline ends. Germline assignment: CDR1 SGHRS and CDR2 YFSETQ. This CDR3 region has 14 residues. CDR3 residues: CASSTGKGNEKLFF. The CDR3 bases are TGCGCCAGCAGCACAGGGAAAGGAAATGAAAAACTGTTTTTT. The variable domain in full, with the rest retrieved from reference TRBV5-1 and TRBJ1-4, is KAGVTQTPRYLIKTRGQQVTLSCSPISGHRSVSWYQQTPGQGLQFLFEYFSETQRNKGNFPGRFSGRQFSNSRSEMNVSTLELGDSALYLCASSTGKGNEKLFFGSGTQLSVL.

The J gene is TRBJ1-3, the V gene TRBV15, with no clear D. The V gene's germline CDR1 is LNHNV and CDR2 YYDKDF (reference sequence). The CDR3 totals 16 residues. V lost 5 bases and J lost 0, with 14 bases in between. CDR3 coding DNA: TGTGCCACCAGCTTCACCCTCGGGGTCTCTGGAAACACCATATATTTT. It codes for CATSFTLGVSGNTIYF.

The J gene is TRBJ2-5, the V gene TRBV27; 9 bases align to TRBD2. The CDR3 runs 15 residues. Germline assignment: CDR1 MNHEY and CDR2 SMNVEV (reference sequence). Unmatched junction bases numbered 4, after V lost 1 base and J lost 4 bases. The CDR3 DNA is TGTGCCAGCAGTTTATTCGGCGGGGGGGCAGAGACCCAGTACTTC. Encoded protein: CASSLFGGGAETQYF.

This clone was counted a single time. The CDR3 protein is CASSLGTGMIGNTIYF. The DNA of the CDR3 is TGTGCCAGCAGCCTCGGGACAGGCATGATTGGAAACACCATATATTTT. The gene calls are TRBV7-9 and TRBJ1-3, with 8 nucleotides matching TRBD1. The CDR3 is made up of 16 amino acids. The J segment lost 3 bases and the V segment lost 5 bases, leaving 9 bases of the junction unmatched. CDR1 and CDR2 (germline): SEHNR, FQNEAQ (reference sequence).